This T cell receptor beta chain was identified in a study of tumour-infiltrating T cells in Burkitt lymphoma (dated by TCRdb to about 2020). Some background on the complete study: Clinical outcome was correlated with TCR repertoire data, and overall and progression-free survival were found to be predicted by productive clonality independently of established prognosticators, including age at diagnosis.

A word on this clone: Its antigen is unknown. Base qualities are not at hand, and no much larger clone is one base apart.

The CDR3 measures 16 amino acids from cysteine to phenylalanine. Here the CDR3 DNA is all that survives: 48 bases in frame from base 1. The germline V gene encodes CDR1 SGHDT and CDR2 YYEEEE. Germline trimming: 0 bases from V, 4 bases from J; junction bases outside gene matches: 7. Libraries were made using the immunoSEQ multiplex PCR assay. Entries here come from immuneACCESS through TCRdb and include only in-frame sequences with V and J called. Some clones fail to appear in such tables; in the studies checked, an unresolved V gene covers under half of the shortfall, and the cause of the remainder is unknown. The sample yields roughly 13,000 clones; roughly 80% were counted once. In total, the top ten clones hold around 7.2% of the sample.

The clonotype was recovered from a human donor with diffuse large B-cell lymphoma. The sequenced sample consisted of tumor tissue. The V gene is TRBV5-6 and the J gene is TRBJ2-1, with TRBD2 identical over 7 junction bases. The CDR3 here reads CASSLERGGSYNEQFF. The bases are TGTGCCAGCAGCTTGGAGAGGGGCGGGAGTTACAATGAGCAGTTCTTC.